These T cell receptor beta chains were read from a single sample in a study of blood T cell repertoires in COVID-19. Only in-frame clones appear in the TCRdb table, and some are missing; sequencing was by immunoSEQ multiplex PCR. The repertoire holds about 130,000 clones, with around 74% as singletons. The sequenced material came from peripheral blood. Receptors were obtained from an elderly man with COVID-19, enrolled during active disease. CDR3s leave out the opening cysteine and the closing phenylalanine or tryptophan.

>TRBV27|TRBJ1-1
ASSLLSQRDTEAF
>TRBV24-1|TRBJ2-1
ATSDLLSGGNEQF
>TRBV21-1|TRBJ2-5
ASSKVGTSPNETQY
>TRBV5-6|TRBJ2-7
ASKQGTGGSYEQY
>TRBV10-3|TRBJ1-1
AIRGTAGQGTEAF
>TRBV7-8|TRBJ2-4
ASSLAPREMNIQY
>TRBV7-2|TRBJ2-2
ASSSRGTSGRVGELF
>TRBV28|TRBJ2-7
ASSFPLRLGKLAGVYEQY
>TRBV28|TRBJ2-2
ASKKGGTGELF
>TRBV30|TRBJ1-1
AWSVPGGWGNTEAF
>TRBV18|TRBJ2-5
ASSFSWGGQETQY
>TRBV7-9|TRBJ2-1
ASSGEGWVYNEQF
>TRBV28|TRBJ2-1
ASGPGQGPGGSNNEQF
>TRBV5-1|TRBJ1-4
ASSYTGQLNGELF
>TRBV7-2|TRBJ2-1
ASSYGFATYNEQF
>TRBV20-1|TRBJ1-2
SASNRIYYGYT
>TRBV5-1|TRBJ2-2
ASSLGQENTGELF
>TRBV3-1/TRBV3-2|TRBJ2-5
ASKSGGFETQY
>TRBV28|TRBJ1-2
ASSPGGDYGYT
>TRBV7-2|TRBJ2-7
ASSRDRGGPYEQY
>TRBV20-1|TRBJ2-1
SASRVAGQF
>TRBV7-9|TRBJ1-2
ASSLDRGSDYGYT
>TRBV24-1|TRBJ2-1
ATSDLGGEF
>TRBV27|TRBJ1-6
ASRQGAQSPLH
>TRBV7-9|TRBJ2-3
ASSLTSGRPDTQY
>TRBV7-3|TRBJ2-3
ASSPQLAGVGADTQY
>TRBV5-5|TRBJ2-1
ASRAERGPYNEQF
>TRBV2|TRBJ2-7
ASSEALGDTYEQY
>TRBV7-9|TRBJ2-5
ASSRTGKKETQY
>TRBV2|TRBJ1-5
ASSDYESDRVTHQPQH
>TRBV19|TRBJ2-3
ASRAGNTDTQY
>TRBV30|TRBJ2-2
AWSVRMGGRGSGELF
>TRBV25-1|TRBJ1-2
ASSGTRPQDYGYT
>TRBV2|TRBJ2-5
ASSEALAGLGGTQY
>TRBV19|TRBJ2-7
ASSIDRQRPYEQY
>TRBV10-3|TRBJ1-4
AISDETANEKLF
>TRBV30|TRBJ1-1
AWNRGGTEAF
>TRBV5-1|TRBJ2-4
ASSLGDSLRIQY
>TRBV7-9|TRBJ1-4
ASSLGTGTNEKLF
>TRBV28|TRBJ1-6
ASSLRKDSGGNNSPLH
>TRBV2|TRBJ2-3
ASSEIGLAGGVDTQY
>TRBV7-2|TRBJ2-5
ASSLTTSGQETQY
>TRBV10-3|TRBJ2-7
AISESKPRGQSTYEQY
>TRBV7-2|TRBJ1-1
ASSFSQGSTEAF
>TRBV9|TRBJ1-5
ASSGGPGSNQPQH
>TRBV13|TRBJ2-1
ASSLMLGLAGGPILNNEQF
>TRBV7-2|TRBJ1-2
ASSGMDRGPFRGGYT
>TRBV10-1|TRBJ1-3
ASSDRRTGNTIY
>TRBV20-1|TRBJ2-7
SATQAPMQY
>TRBV25-1|TRBJ2-7
ASSDTSVPYEQY
>TRBV11-2|TRBJ2-1
ASSLHGQAEQF
>TRBV5-6|TRBJ2-1
ASSWGLGQGAGNEQF
>TRBV11-2|TRBJ2-4
ASSFSRDSDLLAKNIQY
>TRBV6-6|TRBJ2-7
ASSSSGRPYEQY
>TRBV28|TRBJ2-7
ASSHETGTGIYEQY
>TRBV6-5|TRBJ2-5
ASSYIGLAQETQY
>TRBV1|TRBJ2-5
TSSHGSLAGKETQY
>TRBV12-3/TRBV12-4|TRBJ1-1
ASSLLPAAEAF
>TRBV5-4|TRBJ2-3
ASSLGTATDTQY